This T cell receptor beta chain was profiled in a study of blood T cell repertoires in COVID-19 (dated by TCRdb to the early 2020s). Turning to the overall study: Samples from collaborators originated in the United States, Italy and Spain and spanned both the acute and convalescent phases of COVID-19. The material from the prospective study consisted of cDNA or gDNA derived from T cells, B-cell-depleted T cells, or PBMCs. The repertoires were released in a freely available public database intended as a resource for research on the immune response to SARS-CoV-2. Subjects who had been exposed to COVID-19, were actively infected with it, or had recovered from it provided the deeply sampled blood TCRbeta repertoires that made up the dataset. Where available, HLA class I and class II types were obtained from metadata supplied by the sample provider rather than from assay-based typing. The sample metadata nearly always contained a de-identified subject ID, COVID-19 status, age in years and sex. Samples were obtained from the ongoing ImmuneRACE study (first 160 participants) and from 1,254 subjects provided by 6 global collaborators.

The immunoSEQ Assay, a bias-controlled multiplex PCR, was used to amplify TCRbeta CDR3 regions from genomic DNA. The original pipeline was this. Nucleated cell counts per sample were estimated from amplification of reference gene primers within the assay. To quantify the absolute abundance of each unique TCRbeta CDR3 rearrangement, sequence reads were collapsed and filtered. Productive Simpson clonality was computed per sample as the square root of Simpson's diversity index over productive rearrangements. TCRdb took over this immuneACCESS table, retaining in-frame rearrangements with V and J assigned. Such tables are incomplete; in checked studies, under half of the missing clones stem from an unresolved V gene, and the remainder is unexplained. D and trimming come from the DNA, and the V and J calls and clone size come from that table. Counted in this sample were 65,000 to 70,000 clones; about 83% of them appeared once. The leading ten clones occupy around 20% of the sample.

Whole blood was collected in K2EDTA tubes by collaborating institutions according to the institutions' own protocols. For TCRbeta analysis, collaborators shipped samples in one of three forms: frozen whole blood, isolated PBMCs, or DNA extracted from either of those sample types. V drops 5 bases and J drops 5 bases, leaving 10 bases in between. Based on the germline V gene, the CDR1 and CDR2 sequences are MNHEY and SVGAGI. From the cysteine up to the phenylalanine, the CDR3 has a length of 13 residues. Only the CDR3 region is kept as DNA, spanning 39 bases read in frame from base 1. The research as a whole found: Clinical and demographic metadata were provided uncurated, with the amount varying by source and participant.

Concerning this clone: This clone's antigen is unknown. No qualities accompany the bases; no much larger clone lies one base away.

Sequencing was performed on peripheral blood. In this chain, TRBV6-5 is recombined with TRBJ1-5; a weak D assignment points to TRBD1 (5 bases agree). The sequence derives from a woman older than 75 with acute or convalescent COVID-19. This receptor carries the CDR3 CASSLGPHQPQHF. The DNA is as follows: TGTGCCAGCAGTCTGGGGCCCCATCAGCCCCAGCATTTT.